These T cell receptor beta chains were read from a single sample in a study of T cell responses to AZD1222 COVID-19 vaccine. The assay was immunoSEQ multiplex PCR, and TCRdb's table has in-frame clones only and misses some. The sample holds about 99,000 clones, just over 90% seen once. The source was peripheral blood, collected 28 days after the second AZD1222 dose. Receptors were obtained from an adult who received the AZD1222 COVID-19 vaccine. The CDR3 runs from the conserved cysteine through the conserved F or W. The D gene is left open where the match is weak. Expanded clones get a size class; other rows say once, few or many, or leave the size out.

J | V | size | D | DNA | CDR3
TRBJ1-1 | TRBV18 | NA | NA | TGTGCCAGCTCACCGACGACAGCCAACACTGAAGCTTTCTTT | CASSPTTANTEAFF
TRBJ2-3 | TRBV9 | once | NA | TGTGCCAGCAGCGTAGCGGGAGACTCTCACACAGATACGCAGTATTTT | CASSVAGDSHTDTQYF
TRBJ1-6 | TRBV6-1 | NA | NA | TGTGCCAGCAGTGAGGGGACGCATTCACCCCTCCACTTT | CASSEGTHSPLHF
TRBJ2-5 | TRBV5-4 | NA | NA | TGTGCCAGCAGCGGAGGAGAGACCCAGTACTTC | CASSGGETQYF
TRBJ2-7 | TRBV5-1 | NA | NA | TGCGCCAGCAGGGCCGGACAGACTTCCTACGAGCAGTACTTC | CASRAGQTSYEQYF
TRBJ2-3 | TRBV6-2/TRBV6-3 | NA | TRBD2 | TGTGCCAGCAGTTACCTGCGGGGACTAGCGGGAGTTGCCACAGATACGCAGTATTTT | CASSYLRGLAGVATDTQYF
TRBJ1-5 | TRBV27 | few | NA | TGTGCCAGCAGTTTAAGGTCAGGGGGCAATCAGCCCCAGCATTTT | CASSLRSGGNQPQHF
TRBJ2-1 | TRBV27 | NA | TRBD2 | TGTGCCAGCAGGGCCTGGGGGGGTGAGCAGTTCTTC | CASRAWGGEQFF
TRBJ1-3 | TRBV5-5 | NA | NA | TGTGCCAGCAGCTTGCTGAGAGGTGGAAACACCATATATTTT | CASSLLRGGNTIYF
TRBJ1-6 | TRBV27 | NA | NA | TGTGCCAGCAGTTCCGGGCCAGGTTCACCCCTCCACTTT | CASSSGPGSPLHF
TRBJ1-5 | TRBV4-2 | NA | TRBD1 | TGTGCCAGCAGCCATTCGCGAAACAGGGGCCCGGTCAATCAGCCCCAGCATTTT | CASSHSRNRGPVNQPQHF
TRBJ2-3 | TRBV28 | NA | NA | TGTGCCAGCAGAGGAAGCGGAGGTAGCACAGATACGCAGTATTTT | CASRGSGGSTDTQYF
TRBJ2-2 | TRBV19 | few | NA | TGTGCCAGTAGTCGGACAGAGAACACCGGGGAGCTGTTTTTT | CASSRTENTGELFF
TRBJ2-3 | TRBV18 | NA | NA | TGTGCCAGCTCACCACCGGGCCCGGGGGATACGCAGTATTTT | CASSPPGPGDTQYF
TRBJ2-1 | TRBV19 | NA | NA | TGTGCCAGTAGCCCAATACAGGGGAGGTACAATGAGCAGTTCTTC | CASSPIQGRYNEQFF
TRBJ1-6 | TRBV2 | NA | TRBD1 | TGTGCCAGCAGTTCCGGGACAGGGCGTAGACCCCTCCACTTT | CASSSGTGRRPLHF
TRBJ1-4 | TRBV4-3 | few | TRBD1 | TGCGCCAGCAGCCATCGACAGGGGGCGGACGAAAAACTGTTTTTT | CASSHRQGADEKLFF
TRBJ1-2 | TRBV29-1 | NA | TRBD1 | TGCAGCGTTGAGGGACAGGGATTGGATGGCTACACCTTC | CSVEGQGLDGYTF
TRBJ1-4 | TRBV19 | NA | NA | TGTGCCAGTAGTATGGGTCTTCGTGGAGATGAAAAACTGTTTTTT | CASSMGLRGDEKLFF
TRBJ2-3 | TRBV11-2 | NA | TRBD2 | TGTGCCAGCAGATCGGGACTAGCGGGATCTCACACAGATACGCAGTATTTT | CASRSGLAGSHTDTQYF
TRBJ1-2 | TRBV2 | NA | NA | TGTGCCAGCAGTCGGCCGGGACTTGGCTACACCTTC | CASSRPGLGYTF
TRBJ1-1 | TRBV21-1 | NA | NA | TGTGCCAGCAGCAACGGCGGTATAGGCACTGAAGCTTTCTTT | CASSNGGIGTEAFF
TRBJ2-7 | TRBV6-5 | NA | TRBD1 | TGTGCCAGCAGCGCTCAACCGGACAGGACCTACGAGCAGTACTTC | CASSAQPDRTYEQYF
TRBJ1-4 | TRBV29-1 | NA | NA | TGCAGCGTTGAAGAGGGGATCGAAAAACTGTTTTTT | CSVEEGIEKLFF
TRBJ1-6 | TRBV27 | NA | NA | TGTGCCAGCAGTGCAAACACCCGGGAACTCCACTTT | CASSANTRELHF
TRBJ2-4 | TRBV23-1 | NA | NA | TGCGCCAGCACCGGAGTCGGGACACCAACATTCTTAGCCAAAAACATTCAGTACTTC | CASTGVGTPTFLAKNIQYF
TRBJ1-5 | TRBV28 | NA | TRBD1 | TGTGCCAGCAGTCAAGCAGGGGGCCGATATAATCAGCCCCAGCATTTT | CASSQAGGRYNQPQHF
TRBJ2-1 | TRBV7-2 | NA | TRBD2 | TGTGCCAGCAGCCAGACTAGCGGAAGAGACAATGAGCAGTTCTTC | CASSQTSGRDNEQFF
TRBJ1-3 | TRBV7-9 | NA | NA | TGTGCCAGCAGCCTCCCGGTCTCTGGAAACACCATATATTTT | CASSLPVSGNTIYF
TRBJ2-1 | TRBV7-8 | NA | TRBD2 | TGTGCCAGCAACGGCATACCAGGGCTAGCGGGAGTCGCTGAGCAGTTCTTC | CASNGIPGLAGVAEQFF
TRBJ1-6 | TRBV27 | NA | NA | TGTGCCAGCAGTTGGAACGAGAATTCACCCCTCCACTTT | CASSWNENSPLHF
TRBJ2-1 | TRBV9 | NA | TRBD2 | TGTGCCAGCAGCGCGGGAGGCAGGGACTCCTACAATGAGCAGTTCTTC | CASSAGGRDSYNEQFF
TRBJ1-6 | TRBV7-2 | NA | NA | TGTGCCAGCAGCCCTTACACTAATTCACCCCTCCACTTT | CASSPYTNSPLHF
TRBJ1-2 | TRBV2 | few | NA | TGTGCCAGCAGGGGCGGCCGGGACGGCTACACCTTC | CASRGGRDGYTF
TRBJ1-1 | TRBV28 | NA | NA | TGTGCCAGTTGGGGGCGCACTGAAGCTTTCTTT | CASWGRTEAFF
TRBJ1-4 | TRBV10-3 | NA | TRBD1 | TGTGCCATCAGTAGTGGGGACAGGGGGCTACAGGAAAAACTGTTTTTT | CAISSGDRGLQEKLFF
TRBJ2-7 | TRBV5-4 | NA | TRBD1 | TGTGCCAGCAGCGGGGACAGGTTGGGCGTCTACGGGCAGTACTTC | CASSGDRLGVYGQYF
TRBJ2-1 | TRBV5-1 | NA | TRBD2 | TGCGCCAGCAGCTTGGAGGAAAGCGGGAGGGGGAATGAGCAGTTCTTC | CASSLEESGRGNEQFF
TRBJ1-1 | TRBV9 | NA | TRBD1 | TGTGCCAGCAGCGCGGCAGGGGGTATCTCTGAAGCTTTCTTT | CASSAAGGISEAFF
TRBJ2-7 | TRBV9 | NA | NA | TGTGCCAGCAGCCCAAGACTAGGGGACGAGCAGTACTTC | CASSPRLGDEQYF
TRBJ1-3 | TRBV28 | few | NA | TGTGCCAGCAGTTTATCAACGGGGCTGGGCAGCCTCTCTGGAAACACCATATATTTT | CASSLSTGLGSLSGNTIYF
TRBJ1-1 | TRBV5-1 | NA | NA | TGCGCCAGCAGGAGGTCAGTCGGGGACACTGAAGCTTTCTTT | CASRRSVGDTEAFF
TRBJ2-1 | TRBV3-1/TRBV3-2 | NA | TRBD2 | TGTGCCAGCAGCCAAGCCGCTAGCGGGGAATACAATGAGCAGTTCTTC | CASSQAASGEYNEQFF
TRBJ1-2 | TRBV5-1 | once | NA | TGCGCCAGCAGCTTGGTTGAGAACTATGGCTACACCTTC | CASSLVENYGYTF
TRBJ2-5 | TRBV11-2 | NA | NA | TGTGCCAGCAGCCGATCCTACCAAGAGACCCAGTACTTC | CASSRSYQETQYF
TRBJ2-6 | TRBV18 | NA | NA | TGTGCCAGCTCACCTAGGGCCAACGTCCTGACTTTC | CASSPRANVLTF
TRBJ1-1 | TRBV6-2/TRBV6-3 | NA | NA | TGTGCCAGCAGCGAACCGCGGACCCTGAACACTGAAGCTTTCTTT | CASSEPRTLNTEAFF
TRBJ2-1 | TRBV24-1 | NA | TRBD2 | TGTGCCACTGCCGGGACTAGCGGCTACAATGAGCAGTTCTTC | CATAGTSGYNEQFF